The entry below describes one T cell receptor (beta chain). Participants were aged roughly 18 to 90 years, lived in 20 to 30 US areas, and enrolled virtually. The source of the sample is a study of blood T cell repertoires in COVID-19. Across the whole study: Samples came from the United States, Italy and Spain, spanning acute and convalescent COVID-19.

This table comes from immunoSEQ multiplex PCR, and its TCRdb copy is limited to in-frame clones, with some not included. Of around 310,000 clones listed, under 90% were seen once; the top ten hold around 9%. CDR3 length: 14 residues. After removal of 8 bases from V and 3 bases from J, the junction contained 8 bases not matched to a gene. Germline loops: CDR1 SNHLY, CDR2 FYNNEI. The chain couples TRBV2 to TRBJ2-3; 7 bases line up with TRBD1. Sequencing was performed on PBMCs or T cells enriched from blood (not recorded which). The sequence came from a young woman who had recovered from COVID-19. The CDR3 DNA follows: TGTGCCAGCTTAAGGACAGGAATTACAGATACGCAGTATTTT. Translated, it gives CASLRTGITDTQYF.